The 24 T cell receptor beta chains in this list originate from one sample, sequenced in a study of shared clonotypes between healthy human individuals. Sequenced by immunoSEQ multiplex PCR; TCRdb stores in-frame clones only, minus some. This sample carries about 2.3 million clones, approximately 93% of them seen once, and the ten largest clones take 0.35% to 0.45%. The specimen sequenced was naive CD4+ T cells from PBMCs. Described subset: CD45RA+ positively selected. The source of these receptors is a man aged 18 to 29 in good health. Some clones in this sample may be carry-over from other donors' samples.

This clone was seen once. This chain joins TRBV28 and TRBJ1-1, with TRBD1 matching over 9 bases. Germline lookup yields CDR1 MDHEN and CDR2 SYDVKM. The CDR3 covers 15 residues. After removal of 5 bases from V and 7 bases from J, the junction contained 11 bases not matched to a gene. The CDR3 loop reads CASSGPGQGSDEAFF. The CDR3 DNA is TGTGCCAGCAGTGGCCCGGGACAGGGAAGTGATGAAGCTTTCTTT.

V gene TRBV7-6 combines with J gene TRBJ2-5; D is unclear. The germline gives CDR1 SGHVS, CDR2 FNYEAQ. Trimming took off 4 bases at V and 3 bases at J, with 15 bases between the two ends. The CDR3 covers 15 residues. CDR3 loop: CASSSGPSQKETQYF. As DNA, the CDR3 is TGTGCCAGCAGCTCTGGACCGAGCCAAAAAGAGACCCAGTACTTC.

This chain joins TRBV2 and TRBJ2-5; unclear D gene. The CDR3 sequence is 14 residues long. With 4 bases removed from V and 5 bases from J, the gap between germline ends came to 14 bases. Germline CDR1 and CDR2: SNHLY and FYNNEI. The DNA of the CDR3 is TGTGCCAGCAGTGTAGACATAGGACGGGAGACCCAGTACTTC. This encodes CASSVDIGRETQYF.

This sequence joins TRBV4-1 and TRBJ2-5; TRBD2 agrees at 9 bases. The germline gives CDR1 MGHRA, CDR2 YSYEKL. J gave up 6 bases and V 1 base, and 6 bases lay outside the gene matches. The CDR3 is 15 residues long. The CDR3 is CASSQVLAGEQTQYF. The CDR3 DNA is TGCGCCAGCAGCCAAGTGTTAGCGGGAGAGCAGACCCAGTACTTC.

The rearrangement joins TRBV7-3 to TRBJ2-6; a weak D match, TRBD1 (5 bases). The CDR3 consists of 15 residues. Trimming took off 4 bases at V and 3 bases at J, with 10 bases between the two ends. The germline CDR1 and CDR2 sequences are SGHTA and FQGTGA. The CDR3 nucleotides are TGTGCCAGCAGCTCAACCAGGGTTGGGGCCAACGTCCTGACTTTC. This encodes CASSSTRVGANVLTF.

This clone showed up just once. The chain carries TRBV4-1 and TRBJ1-5; D is unresolved. The CDR3 length is 15 residues. Deletions cut 0 bases from V and 5 bases from J, with 11 bases between. Germline V lookup: CDR1 MGHRA, CDR2 YSYEKL. CDR3 in amino acids: CASSQESGMDQPQHF. The CDR3 DNA reads TGCGCCAGCAGCCAAGAATCCGGGATGGATCAGCCCCAGCATTTT.

This clone showed up just a few times. The chain employs TRBV6-6 and TRBJ1-2, with a tentative D call TRBD1 (6 bases). The CDR3 extends over 15 amino acids. The V gene lost 5 bases and the J gene lost 2 bases, with 15 bases spanning the gap. Germline lookup yields CDR1 MNHNY and CDR2 SVGAGI (reference sequence). CDR3 sequence (DNA): TGTGCCAGCAGTCCAGGTACAGGGATGAACTATGGCTACACCTTC. Its protein is CASSPGTGMNYGYTF.

The gene calls are TRBV18 and TRBJ2-1; D is uncertain. This CDR3 contains 16 residues. Trimming cost V 1 base and J 6 bases, with 16 bases left between them. Germline assignment: CDR1 KGHSH and CDR2 LQKENI. As DNA, the CDR3 is TGTGCCAGCTCACCACAACCCCCCAGCCTTCGCAATGAGCAGTTCTTC. This encodes CASSPQPPSLRNEQFF. Filled out from reference TRBV18 and TRBJ2-1, the complete variable domain reads NAGVMQNPRHLVRRRGQEARLRCSPMKGHSHVYWYRQLPEEGLKFMVYLQKENIIDESGMPKERFSAEFPKEGPSILRIQQVVRGDSAAYFCASSPQPPSLRNEQFFGPGTRLTVL.

The chain combines TRBV5-6 with TRBJ2-3, with D maybe TRBD2 (6 bases). The V end lost 2 bases, the J end lost 2 bases, and 12 bases lay between the germline ends. The CDR3 has 15 residues. The germline V gene has CDR1 SGHDT and CDR2 YYEEEE. This chain's CDR3 is CASSFPGLPTDTQYF. In nucleotides, the CDR3 is TGTGCCAGCAGCTTCCCGGGACTTCCCACAGATACGCAGTATTTT. Variable domain in full (rest from reference TRBV5-6 and TRBJ2-3): DAGVTQSPTHLIKTRGQQVTLRCSPKSGHDTVSWYQQALGQGPQFIFQYYEEEERQRGNFPDRFSGHQFPNYSSELNVNALLLGDSALYLCASSFPGLPTDTQYFGPGTRLTVL.

This chain connects TRBV30 to TRBJ2-1; 7 nucleotides align to TRBD1. Trimming took 0 bases from V and 3 from J; bases not matched to a gene: 5. CDR1 GTSNPN and CDR2 SVGIG come from the germline V gene (reference sequence). The CDR3 contains 15 residues. The CDR3 spells CAWSVRGTVYNEQFF. The CDR3 DNA sequence: TGTGCCTGGAGTGTACGTGGGACAGTCTACAATGAGCAGTTCTTC. Full variable domain (missing parts from reference TRBV30 and TRBJ2-1): SQTIHQWPATLVQPVGSPLSLECTVEGTSNPNLYWYRQAAGRGLQLLFYSVGIGQISSEVPQNLSASRPQDRQFILSSKKLLLSDSGFYLCAWSVRGTVYNEQFFGPGTRLTVL.

This sequence joins TRBV6-5 and TRBJ1-2; the D is unclear. The CDR3 runs to 15 residues. Trimming pared 2 bases from V and 4 bases from J, leaving 14 bases between. From germline, CDR1 is MNHEY and CDR2 SVGAGI. The CDR3 region has the DNA TGTGCCAGCAGTTACCTCCCGGGAAGCACCTATGGCTACACCTTC. As protein: CASSYLPGSTYGYTF.

This chain joins TRBV28 and TRBJ2-2, with D hard to call. V gave up 5 bases and J gave up 4 bases, with 17 bases separating them. The CDR3 extends over 16 amino acids. Germline loops: CDR1 MDHEN, CDR2 SYDVKM. The CDR3 protein is CASSPSLVRGTGELFF. The DNA of the CDR3 is TGTGCCAGCAGTCCCTCCCTGGTAAGAGGCACCGGGGAGCTGTTTTTT.

The chain couples TRBV28 to TRBJ2-1; D unclear. CDR1 is MDHEN and CDR2 is SYDVKM in the germline V gene. Trimming pared 6 bases from V and 0 bases from J, leaving 9 bases between. CDR3 size: 14 residues. Written as DNA, the CDR3 is TGTGCCAGCAGCGGGCAAAGCTCCTACAATGAGCAGTTCTTC. Protein product: CASSGQSSYNEQFF.

The chain employs TRBV28 and TRBJ1-2; TRBD1 might be the D (5 bases). Germline assignment: CDR1 MDHEN and CDR2 SYDVKM. The length of the CDR3 is 13 residues. V lost 7 bases and J 8 bases, leaving 17 bases between the germline ends. CDR3 region: CASNLQGLNGYTF. In DNA, the CDR3 is TGTGCCAGCAATCTCCAGGGTCTTAACGGCTACACCTTC.

Points on this clone: In the same sample, other DNA sequences code for this CDR3. The chain couples TRBV18 to TRBJ2-3; the D gene is possibly TRBD1 (6 bases). Germline lookup yields CDR1 KGHSH and CDR2 LQKENI. Between the trimmed V and J ends, which lost 3 bases and 1 base, there was a span of 8 bases. The CDR3 spans 14 residues. Here the CDR3 reads CASSPRQGTDTQYF. Written as DNA, the CDR3 is TGTGCCAGCTCACCTAGACAGGGCACAGATACGCAGTATTTT.

The chain recombines TRBV28 with TRBJ2-7; D possibly corresponds to TRBD2 (6 bases). V was pared by 6 bases and J by 0 bases, with 12 bases between. CDR1 and CDR2 (germline): MDHEN, SYDVKM. The CDR3 length is 14 residues. The CDR3 protein is CASSRGAASYEQYF. CDR3 DNA sequence: TGTGCCAGCAGCCGCGGGGCAGCCTCCTACGAGCAGTACTTC.

This clone was found once. The rearrangement uses TRBV4-3 and TRBJ2-3, with 13 positions matching TRBD2. CDR1 and CDR2 (germline): LGHNA, YSLEER. Trimming at V came to 1 base and at J to 4 bases, leaving 5 bases not matched to a gene. The CDR3 sequence is 17 residues long. DNA of the CDR3: TGCGCCAGCAGCCAAGGACTAGCGGGAGGAGGGGCAGATACGCAGTATTTT. Protein: CASSQGLAGGGADTQYF.

The J gene is TRBJ2-5, the V gene TRBV2; TRBD2 aligns across 11 bases. The CDR3 loop spans 14 amino acids. CDR1 SNHLY and CDR2 FYNNEI come from the germline V gene. V lost 4 bases, J lost 5 bases, and 3 bases stayed unmatched. The CDR3 protein is CASSAGLAVETQYF. The CDR3 DNA is TGTGCCAGCAGTGCGGGACTAGCGGTGGAGACCCAGTACTTC.

The V gene is TRBV2, the J gene TRBJ2-5; TRBD1 matches at 8 bases. The trim removed 6 bases at V and 7 bases at J, leaving 7 bases unmatched. This CDR3 is built from 13 residues. CDR1 SNHLY and CDR2 FYNNEI come from the germline V gene. CDR3 bases: TGTGCCAGCAGGATGGGGACAGGCGGGACCCAGTACTTC. Protein sequence: CASRMGTGGTQYF.

The V gene is TRBV7-3, the J gene TRBJ2-7, with 7 bases identical to TRBD2. CDR1 is SGHTA, CDR2 FQGTGA, per germline. The CDR3 consists of 15 residues. The ends lost 7 bases at V and 2 bases at J; junction bases unmatched: 11. CDR3 loop: CASTRQGGGPYEQYF. The CDR3 nucleotides read TGTGCCAGCACCCGCCAGGGCGGGGGACCCTACGAGCAGTACTTC. The full variable domain, its missing parts supplied by reference TRBV7-3 and TRBJ2-7, is GAGVSQTPSNKVTEKGKYVELRCDPISGHTALYWYRQSLGQGPEFLIYFQGTGAADDSGLPNDRFFAVRPEGSVSTLKIQRTERGDSAVYLCASTRQGGGPYEQYFGPGTRLTVT.

The CDR3 region is CASSLGISTDTQYF. The CDR3 DNA is TGTGCCAGCAGCTTAGGGATAAGCACAGATACGCAGTATTTT. The gene calls are TRBV7-2 and TRBJ2-3, with unresolved D. V lost 1 base and J lost 0, with 5 bases in between. Germline V gene data show CDR1 as SGHTA and CDR2 as FQGNSA. This CDR3 spans 14 amino acids.

This clone appeared a few times. The chain combines TRBV27 with TRBJ1-5; D not resolved. Trimming stripped 4 bases from V and 0 bases from J, with 13 bases between. The germline gives CDR1 MNHEY, CDR2 SMNVEV (reference sequence). This CDR3 contains 16 residues. This CDR3 reads CASSYKATYSNQPQHF. The CDR3 DNA sequence: TGTGCCAGCAGTTATAAGGCGACATATAGCAATCAGCCCCAGCATTTT.

The chain employs TRBV5-1 and TRBJ2-1; D perhaps matches TRBD1 (5 bases). Per germline, CDR1 SGHRS and CDR2 YFSETQ. Trimming took 4 bases from V and 7 from J, leaving 15 bases between them. The CDR3 spans 14 residues. In DNA form, the CDR3 reads TGCGCCAGCAGCACCGGACATGGTTGGAATGAGCAGTTCTTC. This gives the protein CASSTGHGWNEQFF.

The chain employs TRBV25-1 and TRBJ2-2, with a weak D call TRBD2 (6 bases). Germline CDR1 reads MGHDK; CDR2 reads SYGVNS. This CDR3 region has 17 residues. V lost 3 bases and J 2 bases, leaving 16 bases between the germline ends. The CDR3 nucleotides read TGTGCCAGCAGTGAGCCCACAGGACTACCAAACACCGGGGAGCTGTTTTTT. Translation: CASSEPTGLPNTGELFF.